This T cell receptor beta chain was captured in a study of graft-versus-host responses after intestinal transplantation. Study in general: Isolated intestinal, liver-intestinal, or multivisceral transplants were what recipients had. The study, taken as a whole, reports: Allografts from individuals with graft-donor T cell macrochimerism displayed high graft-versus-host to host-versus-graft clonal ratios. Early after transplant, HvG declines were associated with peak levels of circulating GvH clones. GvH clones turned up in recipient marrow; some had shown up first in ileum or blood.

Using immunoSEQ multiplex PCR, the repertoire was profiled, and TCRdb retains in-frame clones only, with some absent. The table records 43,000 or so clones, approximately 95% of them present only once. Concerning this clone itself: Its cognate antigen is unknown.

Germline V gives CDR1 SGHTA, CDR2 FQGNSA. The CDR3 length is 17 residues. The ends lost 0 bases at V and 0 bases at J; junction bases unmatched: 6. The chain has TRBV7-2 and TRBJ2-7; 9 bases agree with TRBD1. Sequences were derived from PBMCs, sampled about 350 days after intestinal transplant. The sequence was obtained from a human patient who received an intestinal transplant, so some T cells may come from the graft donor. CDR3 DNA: TGTGCCAGCAGCTTAGCATTGGGACAGGGAAGCTCCTACGAGCAGTACTTC. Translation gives CASSLALGQGSSYEQYF. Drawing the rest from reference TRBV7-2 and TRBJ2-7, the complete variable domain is GAGVSQSPSNKVTEKGKDVELRCDPISGHTALYWYRQSLGQGLEFLIYFQGNSAPDKSGLPSDRFSAERTGGSVSTLTIQRTQQEDSAVYLCASSLALGQGSSYEQYFGPGTRLTVT.